The 10 T cell receptor beta chains below all came from one sample that was sequenced in a study of shared clonotypes between healthy human individuals. TCRdb keeps only in-frame clones here, not all; method: immunoSEQ multiplex PCR. The sample has about 2.4 million clones; 80% to 95% are singletons. The specimen was naive CD4+ T cells from PBMCs. Subset denoted: CD45RA+ positively selected. The receptors were sampled from a man between 18 and 35 years old in good health. Some clones in this sample may be carry-over from other donors' samples.

CDR3 residues: CAWSVHEGAYEQYF. The CDR3 DNA sequence: TGTGCCTGGAGTGTACATGAGGGGGCCTACGAGCAGTACTTC. This chain links TRBV30 with TRBJ2-7; the D gene is possibly TRBD1 (6 bases). Per germline, CDR1 GTSNPN and CDR2 SVGIG (reference sequence). The CDR3 totals 14 residues. Deletions cut 0 bases from V and 2 bases from J, with 11 bases between.

V gene TRBV5-1 combines with J gene TRBJ2-1; D uncertain. Germline CDR1 is SGHRS and CDR2 is YFSETQ. V lost 0 bases, J lost 5 bases, and 9 bases lay in between. The CDR3 spans 14 residues. The CDR3 reads CASSLVVANNEQFF. The CDR3 nucleotides read TGCGCCAGCAGCTTGGTAGTAGCCAACAATGAGCAGTTCTTC.

The rearrangement links TRBV5-1 to TRBJ2-7; 13 nucleotides line up with TRBD2. With 4 bases clipped from V and 5 bases from J, the junction kept 6 bases outside the gene matches. Germline assignment: CDR1 SGHRS and CDR2 YFSETQ. The CDR3 runs to 15 residues. In DNA, the CDR3 is TGCGCCAGCAGCGCAACCGGGACTAGCGGGAACGAGCAGTACTTC. This encodes CASSATGTSGNEQYF.

The chain recombines TRBV28 with TRBJ1-4, with TRBD1 as a possible D gene (5 bases). Germline V gene sequence: CDR1 MDHEN, CDR2 SYDVKM. This CDR3 comprises 15 residues. V was pared by 2 bases and J by 10 bases, with 17 bases between. CDR3 region: CASSLMLGTSGKLFF. The CDR3, as DNA: TGTGCCAGCAGTTTAATGTTGGGGACTAGTGGAAAACTGTTTTTT.

This rearrangement joins TRBV5-1 to TRBJ2-1; D is possibly TRBD1 (5 bases). Germline CDR1 reads SGHRS; CDR2 reads YFSETQ. Trimming took off 3 bases at V and 9 bases at J, with 13 bases between the two ends. This CDR3 is 13 amino acids long. This chain's CDR3 is CASSWGVRGEQFF. The CDR3 DNA is TGCGCCAGCAGCTGGGGCGTCCGAGGTGAGCAGTTCTTC. Combining the CDR3 with reference TRBV5-1 and TRBJ2-1 gives the whole variable domain KAGVTQTPRYLIKTRGQQVTLSCSPISGHRSVSWYQQTPGQGLQFLFEYFSETQRNKGNFPGRFSGRQFSNSRSEMNVSTLELGDSALYLCASSWGVRGEQFFGPGTRLTVL.

The rearrangement links TRBV2 to TRBJ2-1, with 7 bases that match TRBD2. The V gene's germline CDR1 is SNHLY and CDR2 FYNNEI. There are 13 residues in the CDR3. V lost 5 bases and J lost 6; bases outside the gene matches: 4. The CDR3 DNA sequence: TGTGCCAGCAGTTGGGGGGGATTCAATGAGCAGTTCTTC. It codes for CASSWGGFNEQFF.

J is TRBJ1-2 and V is TRBV7-2; TRBD1 matches at 8 bases. The CDR3 loop spans 14 amino acids. V shed 1 base and J 6 bases; nucleotides not matched to a gene: 4. Looked up from germline, CDR1 is SGHTA and CDR2 is FQGNSA. The CDR3 region is CASSLGTGSDGYTF. CDR3 coding DNA: TGTGCCAGCAGCTTAGGGACAGGGAGTGATGGCTACACCTTC.

The chain employs TRBV5-1 and TRBJ2-2, with D perhaps matching TRBD1 or TRBD2 (5 bases each). The CDR3 totals 17 residues. V lost 0 bases, J lost 2 bases, and 14 bases lay in between. Germline V gives CDR1 SGHRS, CDR2 YFSETQ. CDR3 bases: TGCGCCAGCAGCTTGGCCGGGACCTCCTTTAACACCGGGGAGCTGTTTTTT. It translates to CASSLAGTSFNTGELFF.

The rearrangement links TRBV5-6 to TRBJ1-6; D is uncertain. This CDR3 has 15 residues. Germline V gene sequence: CDR1 SGHDT, CDR2 YYEEEE. Trimming pared 7 bases from V and 0 bases from J, leaving 11 bases between. This CDR3 reads CASGRISSYNSPLHF. The CDR3 coding sequence is TGTGCCAGCGGAAGGATAAGCTCCTATAATTCACCCCTCCACTTT. The entire variable domain, with the rest obtained from reference TRBV5-6 and TRBJ1-6, is as follows: DAGVTQSPTHLIKTRGQQVTLRCSPKSGHDTVSWYQQALGQGPQFIFQYYEEEERQRGNFPDRFSGHQFPNYSSELNVNALLLGDSALYLCASGRISSYNSPLHFGNGTRLTVT.

The chain links TRBV12-5 to TRBJ1-2; D might be TRBD1 (6 bases). Trimming removed 3 bases from V and 8 bases from J, with 19 bases in between. From germline, CDR1 is LGHNT and CDR2 FRNRAP. The length of the CDR3 is 15 residues. Here the CDR3 reads CASGLGTTGVRGYTF. The CDR3 nucleotides are TGTGCTAGTGGTTTAGGAACGACAGGTGTCCGGGGCTACACCTTC.